These T cell receptor beta chains were read from a single sample in a study of blood T cell repertoires in COVID-19. Sequencing was performed with immunoSEQ multiplex PCR; in TCRdb, only in-frame clones are kept and a portion is missing. The sample lists roughly 500,000 clones, approximately 85% occurring once. Sequenced input: peripheral blood. The receptors shown here come from a human donor in a cohort sampled during active COVID-19. Both conserved end residues are part of each CDR3.

J	V	CDR3
TRBJ2-5	TRBV4-2	CASSRGLAGLEETQYF
TRBJ2-1	TRBV28	CASSHGEGREIDEQFF
TRBJ1-6	TRBV27	CASSLFAGRPNSPLHF
TRBJ1-5	TRBV4-1	CASSYQESGNQPQHF
TRBJ2-4	TRBV11-2	CASSTHRVGKNIQYF
TRBJ2-3	TRBV7-3	CASSLAGGDTDTQYF
TRBJ1-5	TRBV28	CASSPPRQGFQPQHF
TRBJ2-3	TRBV10-3	CAIKTSGSTDTQYF
TRBJ2-7	TRBV12-3/TRBV12-4	CASSSQAGAKQYF
TRBJ2-5	TRBV3-1/TRBV3-2	CASKQLAGGETQYF
TRBJ1-5	TRBV19	CASSETGDSNQPQHF
TRBJ1-1	TRBV24-1	CATSEGTGSILGNTEAFF
TRBJ2-7	TRBV7-2	CASTGTSGSYEQYF
TRBJ1-1	TRBV28	CASSPWDRENTEAFF
TRBJ2-7	TRBV11-1	CASSPHGGMGSYEQYF
TRBJ2-4	TRBV19	CASSRAKNIQYF
TRBJ2-7	TRBV18	CASSPGLPEQYF
TRBJ2-5	TRBV3-1/TRBV3-2	CASSPLLAGGLTQYF
TRBJ1-2	TRBV6-1	CASSEWTGPGYTF
TRBJ1-2	TRBV18	CASSPLSLTGALAGYNYGYTF
TRBJ2-7	TRBV5-1	CASSFGGGSSYEQYF